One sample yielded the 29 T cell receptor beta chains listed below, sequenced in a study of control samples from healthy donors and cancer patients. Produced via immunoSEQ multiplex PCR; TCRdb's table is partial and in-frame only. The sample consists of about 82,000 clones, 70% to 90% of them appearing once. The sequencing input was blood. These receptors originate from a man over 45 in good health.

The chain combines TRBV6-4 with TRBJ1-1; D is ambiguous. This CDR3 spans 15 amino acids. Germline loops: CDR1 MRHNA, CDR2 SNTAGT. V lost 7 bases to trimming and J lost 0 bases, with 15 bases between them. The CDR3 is CASITHTEMNTEAFF. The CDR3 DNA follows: TGTGCCAGCATCACACATACGGAGATGAACACTGAAGCTTTCTTT.

The CDR3 coding sequence is TGTGCCAGCAGCGTTGCTAGCTACAATGAGCAGTTCTTC. Translated: CASSVASYNEQFF. The chain has TRBV7-3 and TRBJ2-1, with no clear D. The CDR3 covers 13 residues. Deletions cut 5 bases from V and 3 bases from J, with 8 bases between. Germline V gene lookup returns CDR1 SGHTA and CDR2 FQGTGA.

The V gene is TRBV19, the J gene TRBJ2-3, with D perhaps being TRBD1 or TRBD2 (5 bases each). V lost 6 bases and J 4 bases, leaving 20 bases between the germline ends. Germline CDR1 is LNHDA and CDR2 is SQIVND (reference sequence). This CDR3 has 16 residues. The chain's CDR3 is CASRGWGRPNPDTQYF. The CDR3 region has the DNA TGTGCCAGTAGGGGTTGGGGGAGACCTAACCCAGATACGCAGTATTTT.

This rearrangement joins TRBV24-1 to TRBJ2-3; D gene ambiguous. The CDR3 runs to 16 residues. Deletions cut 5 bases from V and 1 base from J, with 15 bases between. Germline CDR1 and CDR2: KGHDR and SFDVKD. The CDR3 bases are TGTGCCACCAGTGCGTCGGTGGGGATGGGCACAGATACGCAGTATTTT. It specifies CATSASVGMGTDTQYF.

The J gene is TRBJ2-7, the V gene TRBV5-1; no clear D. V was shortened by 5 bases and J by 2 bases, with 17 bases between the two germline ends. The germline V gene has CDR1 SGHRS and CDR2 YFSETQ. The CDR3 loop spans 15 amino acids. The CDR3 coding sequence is TGCGCCAGCAGACCTGACTCGACTTCAGCCTACGAGCAGTACGTC. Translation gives CASRPDSTSAYEQYV.

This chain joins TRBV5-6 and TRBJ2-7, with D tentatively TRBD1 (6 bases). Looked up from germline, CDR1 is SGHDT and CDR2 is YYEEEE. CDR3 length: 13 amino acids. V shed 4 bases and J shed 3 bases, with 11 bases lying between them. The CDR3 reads CASSGRDNYEQYV. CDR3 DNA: TGTGCCAGCAGCGGCCGGGACAACTACGAGCAGTACGTC.

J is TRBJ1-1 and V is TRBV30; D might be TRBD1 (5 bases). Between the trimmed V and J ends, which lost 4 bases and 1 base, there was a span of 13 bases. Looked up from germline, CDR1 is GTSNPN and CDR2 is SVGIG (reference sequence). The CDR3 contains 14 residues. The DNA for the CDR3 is TGTGCCTGGACTAGGGGACTTCAGAACACTGAAGCTTTCTTT. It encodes CAWTRGLQNTEAFF.

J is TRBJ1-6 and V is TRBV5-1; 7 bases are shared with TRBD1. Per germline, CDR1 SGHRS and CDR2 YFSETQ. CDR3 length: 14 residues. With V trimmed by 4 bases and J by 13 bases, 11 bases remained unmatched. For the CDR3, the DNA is TGCGCCAGCAGCGGGGGACAGCTCATCTCGCCCCTCCACTTT. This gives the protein CASSGGQLISPLHF.

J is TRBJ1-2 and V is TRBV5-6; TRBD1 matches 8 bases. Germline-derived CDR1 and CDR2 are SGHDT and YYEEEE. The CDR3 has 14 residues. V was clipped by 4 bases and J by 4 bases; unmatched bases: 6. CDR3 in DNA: TGTGCCAGCAGCACCGGACAGGGTCGCTATGGCTACACCTTC. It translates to CASSTGQGRYGYTF.

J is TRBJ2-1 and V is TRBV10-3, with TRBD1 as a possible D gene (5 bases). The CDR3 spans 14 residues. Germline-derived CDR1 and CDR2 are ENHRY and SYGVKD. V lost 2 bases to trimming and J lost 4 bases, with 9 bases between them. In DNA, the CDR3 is TGTGCCATCAGTGAGACGACAGTGTACAATGAGCAGTTCTTC. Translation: CAISETTVYNEQFF.

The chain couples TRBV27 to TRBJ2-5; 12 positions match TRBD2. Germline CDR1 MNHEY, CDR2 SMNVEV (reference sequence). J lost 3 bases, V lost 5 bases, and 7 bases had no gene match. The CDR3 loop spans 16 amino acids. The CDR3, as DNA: TGTGCCAGCAGTCAAGGACTAGCGGGACTAGAAGAGACCCAGTACTTC. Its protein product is CASSQGLAGLEETQYF.

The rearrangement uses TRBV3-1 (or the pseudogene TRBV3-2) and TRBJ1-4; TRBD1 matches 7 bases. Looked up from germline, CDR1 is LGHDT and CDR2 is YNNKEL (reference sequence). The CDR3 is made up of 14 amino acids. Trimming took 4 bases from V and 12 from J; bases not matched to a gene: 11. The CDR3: CASSPAGQRSELFF. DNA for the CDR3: TGTGCCAGCAGCCCCGCGGGACAGAGGTCCGAACTGTTTTTT.

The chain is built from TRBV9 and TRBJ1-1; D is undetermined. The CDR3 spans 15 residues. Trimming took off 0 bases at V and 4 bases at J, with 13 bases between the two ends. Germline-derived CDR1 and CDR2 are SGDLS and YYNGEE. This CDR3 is CASSVVALGTTEAFF. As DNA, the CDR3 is TGTGCCAGCAGCGTAGTCGCATTAGGTACCACTGAAGCTTTCTTT.

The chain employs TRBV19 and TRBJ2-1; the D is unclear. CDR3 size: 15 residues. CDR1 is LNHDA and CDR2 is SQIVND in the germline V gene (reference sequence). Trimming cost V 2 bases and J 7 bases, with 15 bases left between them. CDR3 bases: TGTGCCAGTAGTATACTTCTGGGTAACTCGAATGAGCAGTTCTTC. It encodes CASSILLGNSNEQFF.

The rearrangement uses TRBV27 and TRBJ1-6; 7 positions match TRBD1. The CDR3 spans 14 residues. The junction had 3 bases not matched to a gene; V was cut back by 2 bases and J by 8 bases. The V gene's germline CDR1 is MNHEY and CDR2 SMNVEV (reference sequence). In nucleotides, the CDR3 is TGTGCCAGCAGTTTAAGGGACAGTTATTCACCCCTCCACTTT. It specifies CASSLRDSYSPLHF.

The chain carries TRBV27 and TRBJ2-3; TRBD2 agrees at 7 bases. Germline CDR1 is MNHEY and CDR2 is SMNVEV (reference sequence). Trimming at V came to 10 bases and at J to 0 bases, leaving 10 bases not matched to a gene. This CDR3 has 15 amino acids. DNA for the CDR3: TGTGCCACCCATCGAGCGGGATTTAGCACAGATACGCAGTATTTT. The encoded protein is CATHRAGFSTDTQYF.

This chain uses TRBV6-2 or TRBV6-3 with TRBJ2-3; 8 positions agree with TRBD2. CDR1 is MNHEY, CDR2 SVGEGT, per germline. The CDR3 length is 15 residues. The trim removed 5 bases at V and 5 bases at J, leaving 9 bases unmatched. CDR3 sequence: CASSTQSGSGDTQYF. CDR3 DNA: TGTGCCAGCAGTACACAGAGCGGGAGCGGAGATACGCAGTATTTT.

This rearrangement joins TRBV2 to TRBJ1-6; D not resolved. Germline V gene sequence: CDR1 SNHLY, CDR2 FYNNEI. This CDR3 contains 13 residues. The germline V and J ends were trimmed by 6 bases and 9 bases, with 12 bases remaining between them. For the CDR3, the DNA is TGTGCCAGCAGGGACCGAGAGGGTTCACCCCTCCACTTT. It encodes CASRDREGSPLHF.

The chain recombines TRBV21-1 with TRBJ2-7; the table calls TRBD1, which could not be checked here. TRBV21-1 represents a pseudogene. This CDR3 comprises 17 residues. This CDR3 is CASSKDGDRGKTYEQYV. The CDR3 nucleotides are TGTGCCAGCAGCAAAGACGGGGACAGGGGGAAGACCTACGAGCAGTACGTC.

CDR3 nucleotide sequence: TGTGCCAGTAGTATAGATTTATCGGGGGATTCGTATTCACCCCTCCACTTT. Protein product: CASSIDLSGDSYSPLHF. This chain uses TRBV19 with TRBJ1-6; TRBD1 might be the D (5 bases). The CDR3 consists of 17 residues. In germline, CDR1 is LNHDA, CDR2 SQIVND (reference sequence). V gave up 0 bases and J gave up 8 bases, with 17 bases separating them.

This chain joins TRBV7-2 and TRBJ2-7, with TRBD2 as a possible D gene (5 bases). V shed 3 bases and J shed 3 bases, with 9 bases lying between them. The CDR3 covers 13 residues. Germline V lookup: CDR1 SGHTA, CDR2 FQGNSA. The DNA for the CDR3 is TGTGCCAGCAGCTTTTCGAGCGGCTACGAGCAGTACTTC. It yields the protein CASSFSSGYEQYF. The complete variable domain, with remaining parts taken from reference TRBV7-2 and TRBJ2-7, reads GAGVSQSPSNKVTEKGKDVELRCDPISGHTALYWYRQSLGQGLEFLIYFQGNSAPDKSGLPSDRFSAERTGGSVSTLTIQRTQQEDSAVYLCASSFSSGYEQYFGPGTRLTVT.

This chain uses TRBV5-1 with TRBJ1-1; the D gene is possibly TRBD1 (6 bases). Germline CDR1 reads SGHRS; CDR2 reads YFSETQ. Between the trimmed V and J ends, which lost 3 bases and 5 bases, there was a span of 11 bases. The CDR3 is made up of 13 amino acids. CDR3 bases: TGCGCCAGCAGCTATGGGGGGGCAACTGAAGCTTTCTTT. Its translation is CASSYGGATEAFF.

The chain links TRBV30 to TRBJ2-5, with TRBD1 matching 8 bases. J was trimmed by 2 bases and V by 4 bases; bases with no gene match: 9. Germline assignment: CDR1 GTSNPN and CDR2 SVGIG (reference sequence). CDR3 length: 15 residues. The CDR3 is CAWMGRDRWQETQYF. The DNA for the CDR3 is TGTGCCTGGATGGGTCGGGACAGGTGGCAAGAGACCCAGTACTTC.

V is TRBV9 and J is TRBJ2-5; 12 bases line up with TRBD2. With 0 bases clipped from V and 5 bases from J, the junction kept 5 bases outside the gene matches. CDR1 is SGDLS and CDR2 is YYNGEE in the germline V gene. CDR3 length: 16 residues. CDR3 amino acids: CASSVVGLAGYETQYF. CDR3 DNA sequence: TGTGCCAGCAGCGTAGTCGGACTAGCGGGGTATGAGACCCAGTACTTC.

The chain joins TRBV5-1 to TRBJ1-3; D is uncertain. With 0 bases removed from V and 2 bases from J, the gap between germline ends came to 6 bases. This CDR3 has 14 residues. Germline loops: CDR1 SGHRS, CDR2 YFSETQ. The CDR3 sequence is CASSLDYAGNTIYF. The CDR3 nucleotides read TGCGCCAGCAGCTTGGATTACGCTGGAAACACCATATATTTT. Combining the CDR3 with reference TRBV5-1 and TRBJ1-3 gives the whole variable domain KAGVTQTPRYLIKTRGQQVTLSCSPISGHRSVSWYQQTPGQGLQFLFEYFSETQRNKGNFPGRFSGRQFSNSRSEMNVSTLELGDSALYLCASSLDYAGNTIYFGEGSWLTVV.

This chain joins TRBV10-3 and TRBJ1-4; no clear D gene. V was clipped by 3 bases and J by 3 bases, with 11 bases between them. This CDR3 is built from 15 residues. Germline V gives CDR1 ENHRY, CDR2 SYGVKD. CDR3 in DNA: TGTGCCATCAGTGACGTCGGCAGCCCTAATGAAAAACTGTTTTTT. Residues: CAISDVGSPNEKLFF.

The CDR3 spells CASSFFTSGSPTDTQYF. The CDR3 region has the DNA TGTGCCAGCAGCTTCTTCACTAGCGGGAGTCCAACAGATACGCAGTATTTT. The J gene is TRBJ2-3, the V gene TRBV7-6; 11 nucleotides line up with TRBD2. J gave up 3 bases and V 3 bases, and 8 bases lay outside the gene matches. This CDR3 contains 17 residues. Germline V lookup: CDR1 SGHVS, CDR2 FNYEAQ.

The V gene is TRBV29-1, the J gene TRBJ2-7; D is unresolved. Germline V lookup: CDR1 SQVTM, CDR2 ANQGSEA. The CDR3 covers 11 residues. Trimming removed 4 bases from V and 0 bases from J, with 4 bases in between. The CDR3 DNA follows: TGCAGCGTTGCCACCTCCTACGAGCAGTACGTC. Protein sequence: CSVATSYEQYV.

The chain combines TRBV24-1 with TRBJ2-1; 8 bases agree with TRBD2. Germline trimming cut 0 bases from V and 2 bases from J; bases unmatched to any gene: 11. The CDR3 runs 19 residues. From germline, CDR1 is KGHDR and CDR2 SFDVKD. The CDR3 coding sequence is TGTGCCACCAGTGATTTGCAATCGGGAGCGGGGGAGGCCTACAATGAGCAGTTCTTC. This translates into CATSDLQSGAGEAYNEQFF.